This entry lists 4 T cell receptor beta chains sequenced from one sample in a study of spatial heterogeneity in lung cancer. Overall study findings and caveats: Counts of expanded intratumoral alpha and beta TCRs tracked tumor mutation counts.

What these receptors recognize is not known. TCRdb itself ran the 5' RACE reads through MiXCR, one entry per CDR3 protein. This sample has around 95,000 distinct CDR3 sequences; 4.4% occur once, and the top ten carry around 21%. Time point specified: sample taken at primary tumor resection. The sample was lung tumor tissue, taken at surgery. The receptors shown here come from a male donor with early-stage non-small cell lung cancer.

The chain has TRBV9 and TRBJ1-4; the D is unclear. This CDR3 region has 15 residues. Germline V CDR1 and CDR2: SGDLS, YYNGEE. The germline V and J ends were trimmed by 1 base and 0 bases, with 7 bases remaining between them. The DNA for the CDR3 is TGTGCCAGCAGCGTAAGACCCGCAACTAATGAAAAACTGTTTTTT. It specifies CASSVRPATNEKLFF.

This clonotype was found many times. The V call is TRBV20-1, the J call TRBJ1-5, with 7 bases fitting TRBD1. Germline CDR1 is DFQATT and CDR2 is SNEGSKA (reference sequence). J gave up 2 bases and V 3 bases, and 7 bases lay outside the gene matches. The CDR3 is made up of 15 amino acids. The chain's CDR3 is CSARVGGEGNQPQHF. The CDR3 DNA is TGCAGTGCTAGGGTAGGGGGCGAGGGCAATCAGCCCCAGCATTTT.

In this sample, this clonotype turned up many times. CDR3 DNA: TGTGCCAGCAGTCCAACCCTATCGGGTCCCGGGGAGCTGTTTTTT. Protein: CASSPTLSGPGELFF. The rearrangement uses TRBV6-1 and TRBJ2-2; D is undetermined. Germline lookup yields CDR1 MNHNS and CDR2 SASEGT. V lost 5 bases to trimming and J lost 6 bases, with 16 bases between them. This CDR3 contains 15 residues.

This clonotype was counted ten times or more. J is TRBJ2-3 and V is TRBV15, with TRBD1 matching 11 bases. V shed 3 bases and J 4 bases; nucleotides not matched to a gene: 3. Germline V gives CDR1 LNHNV, CDR2 YYDKDF (reference sequence). The CDR3 runs 15 residues. This CDR3 reads CATSRRDRGADTQYF. The DNA for the CDR3 is TGTGCCACCAGCAGGAGGGACAGGGGGGCAGATACGCAGTATTTT. Combining the CDR3 with reference TRBV15 and TRBJ2-3 gives the whole variable domain DAMVIQNPRYQVTQFGKPVTLSCSQTLNHNVMYWYQQKSSQAPKLLFHYYDKDFNNEADTPDNFQSRRPNTSFCFLDIRSPGLGDTAMYLCATSRRDRGADTQYFGPGTRLTVL.